These 12 T cell receptor beta chains originate from one sample sequenced in a study of cytomegalovirus exposure and HLA in healthy donors. The PCR contained 60 Vbeta and 13 Jbeta primers. TCRdb's table, derived via immunoSEQ multiplex PCR, lists solely in-frame clones and lacks some. The profile shows 90,000 to 140,000 clones, around 72% of them singletons. Specimen: PBMCs. The receptors come from a man younger than 40 in good health and CMV-seronegative.

This chain's CDR3 is CAWSVVEAGGELFF. In nucleotides, the CDR3 is TGTGCCTGGAGTGTAGTCGAGGCGGGTGGGGAGCTGTTTTTT. This chain joins TRBV30 and TRBJ2-2, with D tentatively TRBD2 (5 bases). CDR3 length: 14 amino acids. Trimming removed 0 bases from V and 8 bases from J, with 13 bases in between. CDR1 is GTSNPN and CDR2 is SVGIG in the germline V gene (reference sequence). The whole variable domain, remainder taken from reference TRBV30 and TRBJ2-2, is SQTIHQWPATLVQPVGSPLSLECTVEGTSNPNLYWYRQAAGRGLQLLFYSVGIGQISSEVPQNLSASRPQDRQFILSSKKLLLSDSGFYLCAWSVVEAGGELFFGEGSRLTVL.

This clone has just one count. This chain joins TRBV5-1 and TRBJ1-4, with D unresolved. Looked up from germline, CDR1 is SGHRS and CDR2 is YFSETQ. The V end lost 1 base, the J end lost 0 bases, and 7 bases lay between the germline ends. The CDR3 loop spans 15 amino acids. CDR3: CASSLYGTTNEKLFF. CDR3 sequence (DNA): TGCGCCAGCAGCTTGTACGGGACAACTAATGAAAAACTGTTTTTT. Variable domain in full (rest from reference TRBV5-1 and TRBJ1-4): KAGVTQTPRYLIKTRGQQVTLSCSPISGHRSVSWYQQTPGQGLQFLFEYFSETQRNKGNFPGRFSGRQFSNSRSEMNVSTLELGDSALYLCASSLYGTTNEKLFFGSGTQLSVL.

The chain is built from TRBV18 and TRBJ1-1; D possibly corresponds to TRBD1 (5 bases). Per the germline V gene, CDR1 is KGHSH and CDR2 is LQKENI. The CDR3 length is 15 residues. V lost 0 bases and J 6 bases, leaving 14 bases between the germline ends. The CDR3 DNA reads TGTGCCAGCTCACCACCTCTGGGGGGGTTGGCTGAAGCTTTCTTT. Amino acids: CASSPPLGGLAEAFF.

The rearrangement uses TRBV14 and TRBJ2-7; 7 positions agree with TRBD1. CDR3 length: 16 residues. V shed 5 bases and J 0 bases; nucleotides not matched to a gene: 10. CDR1 is SGHDN and CDR2 is FVKESK in the germline V gene. The CDR3 DNA is TGTGCCAGCAGCGAGCACAGGGGCCTCGCCTCCTACGAGCAGTACTTC. Its protein product is CASSEHRGLASYEQYF.

The chain has TRBV29-1 and TRBJ1-2; 7 nucleotides align to TRBD1. The CDR3 spans 14 residues. V trimming: 6 bases; J trimming: 6 bases; junction bases outside the gene matches: 13. CDR1 is SQVTM, CDR2 ANQGSEA, per germline. The CDR3: CSVPLLGTDNGYTF. CDR3 coding DNA: TGCAGCGTACCTTTATTAGGGACAGATAATGGCTACACCTTC.

This clone turned up a few times. This chain links TRBV19 with TRBJ2-6, with a tentative D call TRBD1 (6 bases). The CDR3 covers 16 residues. Germline assignment: CDR1 LNHDA and CDR2 SQIVND (reference sequence). Deletions cut 7 bases from V and 0 bases from J, with 13 bases between. In DNA form, the CDR3 reads TGTGCCAGTAAAGGCAGGGGTTCCTCTGGGGCCAACGTCCTGACTTTC. Residues: CASKGRGSSGANVLTF.

The V and J genes are TRBV5-1 and TRBJ1-1; no reliable D call. Trimming took 5 bases from V and 1 from J, leaving 9 bases between them. The CDR3 runs to 13 residues. Looked up from germline, CDR1 is SGHRS and CDR2 is YFSETQ. The CDR3: CASRTTANTEAFF. In DNA, the CDR3 is TGCGCCAGCAGGACTACAGCGAACACTGAAGCTTTCTTT.

This chain connects TRBV7-9 to TRBJ2-7; 10 positions agree with TRBD2. Germline V gene lookup returns CDR1 SEHNR and CDR2 FQNEAQ (reference sequence). The CDR3 totals 16 residues. Germline trimming cut 2 bases from V and 4 bases from J; bases unmatched to any gene: 8. The CDR3 loop reads CASSLSSSGRWYEQYF. CDR3 sequence (DNA): TGTGCCAGCAGCTTATCGTCTAGCGGGAGATGGTACGAGCAGTACTTC. The full variable domain, rest sourced from reference TRBV7-9 and TRBJ2-7, is DTGVSQNPRHKITKRGQNVTFRCDPISEHNRLYWYRQTLGQGPEFLTYFQNEAQLEKSRLLSDRFSAERPKGSFSTLEIQRTEQGDSAMYLCASSLSSSGRWYEQYFGPGTRLTVT.

This chain links TRBV5-4 with TRBJ1-2; D is possibly TRBD1 (5 bases). This CDR3 region has 15 residues. The germline gives CDR1 SGHNT, CDR2 YYREEE (reference sequence). Trimming removed 0 bases from V and 0 bases from J, with 9 bases in between. The CDR3 DNA sequence: TGTGCCAGCAGCTTGGGACAGTCAGCTAACTATGGCTACACCTTC. Its protein product is CASSLGQSANYGYTF.

The table lists this clone with a count of one. The chain joins TRBV5-1 to TRBJ2-3; D is ambiguous. Trimming cost V 1 base and J 0 bases, with 15 bases left between them. This CDR3 has 17 residues. The germline CDR1 and CDR2 sequences are SGHRS and YFSETQ. The CDR3, as DNA: TGCGCCAGCAGCTTGTCCCTGGCCTCCCCCAGCACAGATACGCAGTATTTT. Amino acids: CASSLSLASPSTDTQYF.

The count of this clone is one. The chain combines TRBV5-4 with TRBJ1-1; 7 nucleotides align to TRBD1. The germline CDR1 and CDR2 sequences are SGHNT and YYREEE (reference sequence). With 4 bases clipped from V and 1 base from J, the junction kept 4 bases outside the gene matches. There are 14 residues in the CDR3. The CDR3 reads CASSLRTGNTEAFF. The CDR3 DNA sequence: TGTGCCAGCAGCCTCCGGACAGGGAACACTGAAGCTTTCTTT.

This chain uses TRBV25-1 with TRBJ2-5; 7 bases fit TRBD2. The CDR3 is 14 residues long. From germline, CDR1 is MGHDK and CDR2 SYGVNS. V gave up 8 bases and J gave up 2 bases; unmatched junction bases: 8. Here the CDR3 DNA reads TGTGCCAGCGGGAGGGGTATGGGACAAGAGACCCAGTACTTC. Translating it yields CASGRGMGQETQYF. Drawing the rest from reference TRBV25-1 and TRBJ2-5, the complete variable domain is EADIYQTPRYLVIGTGKKITLECSQTMGHDKMYWYQQDPGMELHLIHYSYGVNSTEKGDLSSESTVSRIRTEHFPLTLESARPSHTSQYLCASGRGMGQETQYFGPGTRLLVL.